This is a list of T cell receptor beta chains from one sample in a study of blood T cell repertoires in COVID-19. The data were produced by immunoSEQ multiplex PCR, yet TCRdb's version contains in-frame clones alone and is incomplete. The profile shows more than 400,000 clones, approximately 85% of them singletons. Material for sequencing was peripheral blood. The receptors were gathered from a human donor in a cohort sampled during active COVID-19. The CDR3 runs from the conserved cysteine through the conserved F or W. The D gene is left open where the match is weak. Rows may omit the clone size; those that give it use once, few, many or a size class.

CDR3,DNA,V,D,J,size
CATSDPGLAGKETQYF,TGTGCCACCAGTGACCCGGGACTAGCGGGGAAAGAGACCCAGTACTTC,TRBV24-1,TRBD2,TRBJ2-5,-
CASSPYRRGSYEQYF,TGTGCCAGCAGTCCCTATAGGCGGGGCTCCTACGAGCAGTACTTC,TRBV6-5,-,TRBJ2-7,-
CASSLFGQNNEKLFF,TGTGCCAGCAGCTTATTTGGACAGAATAATGAAAAACTGTTTTTT,TRBV7-2,-,TRBJ1-4,-
CASTKREGGTQYF,TGTGCCAGCACAAAGCGGGAGGGCGGTACGCAGTATTTT,TRBV27,TRBD2,TRBJ2-3,-
CASSLGASGRAERETQYF,TGTGCCAGCAGCTTGGGGGCTAGCGGGAGGGCCGAGAGAGAGACCCAGTACTTC,TRBV5-4,TRBD2,TRBJ2-5,-
CASSPKRESYNEQFF,TGTGCCAGCTCACCAAAGCGGGAGTCATACAATGAGCAGTTCTTC,TRBV18,TRBD2,TRBJ2-1,-
CASSFRAGNGYTF,TGTGCCAGCAGTTTTAGGGCGGGTAATGGCTACACCTTC,TRBV27,-,TRBJ1-2,many
CASSERWTGAGGTEAFF,TGTGCCAGCAGTGAAAGATGGACAGGGGCTGGAGGCACTGAAGCTTTCTTT,TRBV6-1,TRBD1,TRBJ1-1,once
CASSLQGYEQYF,TGTGCCAGCAGTCTACAGGGTTACGAGCAGTACTTC,TRBV5-6,-,TRBJ2-7,many
CASSSSSDAYEQYF,TGTGCCAGCAGCTCCAGTTCCGATGCCTACGAGCAGTACTTC,TRBV7-2,-,TRBJ2-7,few
CASSWTSGSHEQYF,TGTGCCAGCAGTTGGACTAGCGGGAGCCACGAGCAGTACTTC,TRBV27,TRBD2,TRBJ2-7,few
CASSHSTGGTDTQYF,TGTGCCAGCAGCCATTCGACAGGGGGCACAGATACGCAGTATTTT,TRBV3-1/TRBV3-2,TRBD1,TRBJ2-3,-
CSVSSTADTEAFF,TGCAGCGTTTCGAGTACCGCGGACACTGAAGCTTTCTTT,TRBV29-1,-,TRBJ1-1,-
CASSLQTSGSYEQYF,TGTGCCAGCAGCCTGCAGACTAGCGGGAGTTACGAGCAGTACTTC,TRBV7-2,TRBD2,TRBJ2-7,many
CASIRTGSSYNEQFF,TGCGCCAGCATCCGGACAGGGAGCTCCTACAATGAGCAGTTCTTC,TRBV5-1,TRBD1,TRBJ2-1,few
CASSYGGTGLHNEQFF,TGTGCCAGCAGTTACGGTGGGACAGGGTTACACAATGAGCAGTTCTTC,TRBV6-2/TRBV6-3,TRBD1,TRBJ2-1,-
CASSSRSTGANYEQYF,TGTGCCAGCAGCTCTCGATCAACAGGGGCAAACTACGAGCAGTACTTC,TRBV9,TRBD1,TRBJ2-7,-
CASSLINSGANVLTF,TGTGCCAGCAGCTTAATCAACTCTGGGGCCAACGTCCTGACTTTC,TRBV7-3,-,TRBJ2-6,-
CASRIAGADTEAFF,TGTGCCAGCAGAATTGCGGGGGCGGACACTGAAGCTTTCTTT,TRBV7-9,-,TRBJ1-1,-
CASSIDRPAGGFYNEQFF,TGTGCCAGTAGTATAGATCGGCCAGCGGGAGGGTTCTACAATGAGCAGTTCTTC,TRBV19,TRBD2,TRBJ2-1,-
CASSVDRLNTEAFF,TGCGCCAGCAGCGTGGACAGGCTGAACACTGAAGCTTTCTTT,TRBV10-2,TRBD1,TRBJ1-1,once
CASSSVTGPTNTEAFF,TGTGCCAGCAGTTCAGTTACAGGCCCGACGAACACTGAAGCTTTCTTT,TRBV27,-,TRBJ1-1,-
CASSLVEDHYGYTF,TGTGCCAGCAGCTTGGTGGAGGACCACTATGGCTACACCTTC,TRBV5-4,-,TRBJ1-2,few
CASSESIGTGAEQYF,TGCGCCAGCAGTGAGTCGATAGGGACAGGGGCCGAGCAGTACTTC,TRBV10-2,TRBD1,TRBJ2-7,-
CASSEGTGRQPQHF,TGTGCCAGCAGTGAAGGGACAGGGCGTCAGCCCCAGCATTTT,TRBV6-1,TRBD1,TRBJ1-5,-
CASRPGTPGRNEQFF,TGTGCCAGCAGACCCGGGACTCCCGGGAGGAATGAGCAGTTCTTC,TRBV6-5,TRBD2,TRBJ2-1,-
CATSRDQGTGKEEKLFF,TGTGCCACCAGCAGAGATCAGGGGACAGGGAAGGAGGAGAAACTGTTTTTT,TRBV15,TRBD1,TRBJ1-4,-
CASSGTENTEAFF,TGTGCCAGCTCCGGGACAGAAAACACTGAAGCTTTCTTT,TRBV10-3,TRBD1,TRBJ1-1,-
CASSPNRGYNEQFF,TGTGCCAGCAGCCCGAACAGGGGTTACAATGAGCAGTTCTTC,TRBV9,TRBD1,TRBJ2-1,-
CASSLGRGFKETQYF,TGTGCCAGCAGCTTAGGTCGGGGTTTTAAAGAGACCCAGTACTTC,TRBV7-9,-,TRBJ2-5,once
CASSDRPGRSVGGAFF,TGTGCCAGCAGCGATCGCCCCGGGAGAAGCGTTGGGGGAGCTTTCTTT,TRBV3-1/TRBV3-2,-,TRBJ1-1,-
CASSLIGLRDRVNIQYF,TGTGCCAGCAGTTTAATAGGCCTCCGGGACAGGGTAAACATTCAGTACTTC,TRBV27,TRBD1,TRBJ2-4,-
CSVPKTSGRFNEQFF,TGCAGCGTTCCCAAGACTAGCGGGAGGTTCAATGAGCAGTTCTTC,TRBV29-1,TRBD2,TRBJ2-1,-
CASSKARVRDFYGYTF,TGTGCCAGCAGCAAAGCGCGGGTTAGGGATTTTTATGGCTACACCTTC,TRBV21-1,-,TRBJ1-2,-
CASSRDSDNSGLSYEQYF,TGCGCCAGCAGCCGCGACAGCGATAATAGCGGCCTGTCCTACGAGCAGTACTTC,TRBV4-1,-,TRBJ2-7,-
CASSLSASGRAKDTQYF,TGTGCCAGCAGCTTGTCGGCTAGCGGGAGGGCCAAGGATACGCAGTATTTT,TRBV5-6,TRBD2,TRBJ2-3,once
CASIAGGATSTDTQYF,TGTGCCTCCATTGCCGGCGGGGCCACTAGCACAGATACGCAGTATTTT,TRBV30,-,TRBJ2-3,-
CASSQTGREYGEQFF,TGTGCCAGCAGCCAAACGGGGCGGGAGTACGGGGAGCAGTTCTTC,TRBV7-3,TRBD2,TRBJ2-1,-
CASTLQGSAHSTIYF,TGTGCCAGCACCTTACAGGGGTCGGCACATTCCACCATATATTTT,TRBV7-2,TRBD1,TRBJ1-3,-
CASSQDSGGGGRLAGELFF,TGCGCCAGCAGCCAAGACTCGGGGGGCGGGGGGAGACTCGCCGGGGAGCTGTTTTTT,TRBV4-3,TRBD2,TRBJ2-2,-
CASSSGLAETQYF,TGCGCCAGCAGCTCTGGGCTAGCGGAGACCCAGTACTTC,TRBV5-1,-,TRBJ2-5,once
CASSADSAGAFTDTQYF,TGTGCCAGCAGTGCTGATAGTGCGGGAGCTTTCACAGATACGCAGTATTTT,TRBV6-2/TRBV6-3,TRBD2,TRBJ2-3,-
CASSRLSGGPNYEQYF,TGTGCCAGCTCACGTCTGTCGGGAGGGCCGAACTACGAGCAGTACTTC,TRBV18,TRBD2,TRBJ2-7,-
CASSDSGTGYYYGYTF,TGTGCCAGCAGTGACTCCGGGACAGGTTACTATTATGGCTACACCTTC,TRBV6-4,TRBD1,TRBJ1-2,-
CASSPRQGGKEKLFF,TGTGCCAGCAGTCCTCGACAGGGAGGAAAGGAAAAACTGTTTTTT,TRBV28,TRBD1,TRBJ1-4,-
CASSLHGGWTGELFF,TGTGCCAGCAGCTTACATGGAGGGTGGACCGGGGAGCTGTTTTTT,TRBV5-6,-,TRBJ2-2,-
CASSFTGTGGNTGELFF,TGTGCCAGCAGCTTTACCGGGACAGGGGGGAACACCGGGGAGCTGTTTTTT,TRBV5-5,TRBD1,TRBJ2-2,few
CASSQDNAATYEQYF,TGTGCCAGCAGCCAAGATAACGCGGCAACCTACGAGCAGTACTTC,TRBV3-1/TRBV3-2,-,TRBJ2-7,-
CASSQEAVPNYGYTF,TGTGCCAGCAGCCAAGAAGCTGTACCTAACTATGGCTACACCTTC,TRBV3-1/TRBV3-2,-,TRBJ1-2,-
CATGPGYQETQYF,TGTGCTACCGGGCCAGGGTATCAAGAGACCCAGTACTTC,TRBV6-5,-,TRBJ2-5,-
CASSPRGTGGEKLFF,TGTGCCAGCTCCCCGAGGGGGACAGGGGGTGAAAAACTGTTTTTT,TRBV18,TRBD1,TRBJ1-4,-
CASRRRGSVSSTDTQYF,TGTGCCAGCAGACGCCGGGGGTCCGTCTCTTCCACAGATACGCAGTATTTT,TRBV3-1/TRBV3-2,-,TRBJ2-3,-